These 17 T cell receptor beta chains were sequenced from one sample in a study of OX40 agonist ivuxolimab in advanced cancers. The data were produced by immunoSEQ multiplex PCR, yet TCRdb's version contains in-frame clones alone and is incomplete. The sample holds around 45,000 clones, approximately 91% seen once. This material consisted of CD4+ or CD8+ T cells sorted from blood, taken in a trial of the OX40 agonist ivuxolimab. The receptors were sampled from an adult with an advanced solid tumor such as melanoma, head and neck, liver or kidney cancer.

V is TRBV5-1 and J is TRBJ2-7; 8 bases are a match to TRBD2. V shed 3 bases, J shed 6 bases, and the junction held 11 bases outside the gene matches. This CDR3 comprises 15 residues. Germline values: CDR1 SGHRS, CDR2 YFSETQ. The CDR3 loop reads CASSSHRGGVAEQYF. In nucleotides, the CDR3 is TGCGCCAGCAGCTCCCATCGGGGGGGTGTGGCCGAGCAGTACTTC.

This clone was counted only a few times. The V and J genes are TRBV7-3 and TRBJ2-7, with 15 positions matching TRBD2. The V gene end was trimmed by 6 bases and the J gene end by 6 bases; junction bases not matched to a gene: 6. CDR1 and CDR2 from the germline V gene are SGHTA and FQGTGA. CDR3 length: 15 residues. The CDR3 spells CASRKGTSGRSEQYF. CDR3 in DNA: TGTGCCAGCAGGAAAGGGACTAGCGGGAGGAGCGAGCAGTACTTC.

The CDR3 reads CASSDPTASTDTQYF. CDR3 DNA sequence: TGTGCCAGCAGTGATCCGACGGCTAGCACAGATACGCAGTATTTT. This chain uses TRBV2 with TRBJ2-3; D is unclear. This CDR3 comprises 15 residues. CDR1 and CDR2 from the germline V gene are SNHLY and FYNNEI. Trimming left V 3 bases short and J 0 bases short, with 10 bases between.

Of note for this clone: One end of the junction fails to match germline, which may point to a read error. This chain joins TRBV19 and TRBJ2-3; TRBD1 or TRBD2 may be the D gene (5 bases each). Germline V lookup: CDR1 LNHDA, CDR2 SQIVND (reference sequence). The CDR3 loop spans 21 amino acids. CDR3 in amino acids: CASRIVGPTIDLRESTDTQYF. CDR3 sequence (DNA): TGTGCCAGTAGAATAGTGGGGCCGACGATAGATCTTAGGGAGAGCACAGATACGCAGTATTTT.

The chain uses TRBV6-6 and TRBJ2-1; TRBD2 matches 10 bases. V lost 1 base to trimming and J lost 10 bases; unmatched junction nucleotides: 10. From germline, CDR1 is MNHNY and CDR2 SVGAGI (reference sequence). The CDR3 has 16 residues. CDR3 nucleotides: TGTGCCAGCAGTTACTTTTCGCTAGCGGGAGCTAGGGAGCAGTTCTTC. As protein: CASSYFSLAGAREQFF.

The chain is built from TRBV10-3 and TRBJ2-1, with D perhaps matching TRBD1 or TRBD2 (5 bases each). This CDR3 comprises 16 residues. The V and J ends lost 4 bases and 0 bases respectively, with 13 bases between them. The germline V gene has CDR1 ENHRY and CDR2 SYGVKD. The CDR3 spells CAISGDPLSSYNEQFF. CDR3 coding DNA: TGTGCCATCAGTGGGGACCCGCTCAGCTCCTACAATGAGCAGTTCTTC.

V gene TRBV5-8 combines with J gene TRBJ2-5; 8 bases match TRBD1. The germline V gene encodes CDR1 SGHTS and CDR2 YDEGEE. The V gene end was trimmed by 2 bases and the J gene end by 2 bases; junction bases not matched to a gene: 8. The CDR3 covers 16 residues. The CDR3 region is CASSLAMDRAQETQYF. The CDR3 region has the DNA TGTGCCAGCAGCTTAGCTATGGACAGGGCTCAAGAGACCCAGTACTTC.

V and J are TRBV27 and TRBJ1-4, with D perhaps matching TRBD1 (6 bases). This CDR3 region has 15 residues. From germline, CDR1 is MNHEY and CDR2 SMNVEV (reference sequence). V lost 5 bases and J 1 base, leaving 11 bases between the germline ends. CDR3 protein: CASSPWTETNEKLFF. CDR3 bases: TGTGCCAGCAGTCCATGGACAGAAACTAATGAAAAACTGTTTTTT. The full variable domain, in which reference TRBV27 and TRBJ1-4 provide the parts outside the CDR3, is EAQVTQNPRYLITVTGKKLTVTCSQNMNHEYMSWYRQDPGLGLRQIYYSMNVEVTDKGDVPEGYKVSRKEKRNFPLILESPSPNQTSLYFCASSPWTETNEKLFFGSGTQLSVL.

The chain carries TRBV27 and TRBJ1-5; 7 bases are shared with TRBD1. The CDR3 is made up of 15 amino acids. Per the germline V gene, CDR1 is MNHEY and CDR2 is SMNVEV (reference sequence). Germline trimming cut 4 bases from V and 1 base from J; bases unmatched to any gene: 4. The CDR3 protein is CASSSRGRSNQPQHF. The CDR3, as DNA: TGTGCCAGCAGTTCAAGGGGGCGAAGCAATCAGCCCCAGCATTTT.

The chain combines TRBV6-4 with TRBJ1-1; tentative D call: TRBD1 (5 bases). This CDR3 region has 13 residues. The V gene's germline CDR1 is MRHNA and CDR2 SNTAGT. With 2 bases removed from V and 6 bases from J, the gap between germline ends came to 10 bases. The CDR3 reads CASSDRQSSEAFF. The CDR3 nucleotides read TGTGCCAGCAGTGACAGACAGAGCTCTGAAGCTTTCTTT.

This clone was seen a single time. The rearrangement links TRBV6-5 to TRBJ2-1, with TRBD2 identical over 8 bases. V lost 0 bases to trimming and J lost 5 bases; unmatched junction nucleotides: 6. Germline CDR1 and CDR2: MNHEY and SVGAGI. This CDR3 has 16 residues. The CDR3 sequence: CASSYSSRGADNEQFF. The CDR3 nucleotides are TGTGCCAGCAGTTACTCGTCGCGGGGGGCCGACAATGAGCAGTTCTTC.

The rearrangement links TRBV7-9 to TRBJ2-5; D possibly corresponds to TRBD2 (5 bases). This CDR3 is built from 15 residues. The ends were cut back, 9 bases at V and 1 base at J, with 18 bases in the middle. CDR1 is SEHNR and CDR2 is FQNEAQ in the germline V gene (reference sequence). The CDR3 loop reads CASVEVARSQETQYF. In nucleotides, the CDR3 is TGTGCCAGTGTGGAGGTAGCACGATCCCAAGAGACCCAGTACTTC.

The CDR3 DNA reads as TGTGCCAGCAGTTTAGGGGCCGCACACTACGAGCAGTACTTC. It translates to CASSLGAAHYEQYF. The chain combines TRBV6-5 with TRBJ2-7; weak D call: TRBD1 (5 bases). The CDR3 runs to 14 residues. V gave up 4 bases and J gave up 3 bases, with 13 bases separating them. In germline, CDR1 is MNHEY, CDR2 SVGAGI.

The rearrangement uses TRBV5-1 and TRBJ2-7; TRBD1 aligns across 12 bases. The ends lost 6 bases at V and 5 bases at J; junction bases unmatched: 9. Germline assignment: CDR1 SGHRS and CDR2 YFSETQ. This CDR3 region has 15 residues. In DNA form, the CDR3 reads TGCGCCAGCACCGTTCTGGGACAGGGGGCTCACGAGCAGTACTTC. Its translation is CASTVLGQGAHEQYF.

This clone occurred once. The chain combines TRBV7-3 with TRBJ2-5, with 14 bases matching TRBD2. Trimming took 5 bases from V and 5 from J; bases not matched to a gene: 13. In germline, CDR1 is SGHTA, CDR2 FQGTGA. This CDR3 comprises 18 residues. The CDR3 loop is CASSPGPPTSGRGETQYF. For the CDR3, the DNA is TGTGCCAGCAGCCCTGGCCCACCGACTAGCGGGAGGGGGGAGACCCAGTACTTC. The variable domain in full, completed from reference TRBV7-3 and TRBJ2-5, reads GAGVSQTPSNKVTEKGKYVELRCDPISGHTALYWYRQSLGQGPEFLIYFQGTGAADDSGLPNDRFFAVRPEGSVSTLKIQRTERGDSAVYLCASSPGPPTSGRGETQYFGPGTRLLVL.

The V gene is TRBV6-6, the J gene TRBJ2-3; 9 bases align to TRBD2. The germline V gene encodes CDR1 MNHNY and CDR2 SVGAGI (reference sequence). The CDR3 runs to 14 residues. V trimming: 8 bases; J trimming: 4 bases; junction bases outside the gene matches: 7. The CDR3 coding sequence is TGTGCCAGCCTTAGCGGGGGCCCTTCAGATACGCAGTATTTT. Translated, it gives CASLSGGPSDTQYF.

The J gene is TRBJ1-5, the V gene TRBV7-8; D unresolved. Germline loops: CDR1 SGHVS, CDR2 FQNEAQ. The length of the CDR3 is 12 residues. Trimming pared 0 bases from V and 8 bases from J, leaving 5 bases between. CDR3 nucleotides: TGTGCCAGCAGCTTAGCGGCGGAGCCCCAGCATTTT. It encodes CASSLAAEPQHF.